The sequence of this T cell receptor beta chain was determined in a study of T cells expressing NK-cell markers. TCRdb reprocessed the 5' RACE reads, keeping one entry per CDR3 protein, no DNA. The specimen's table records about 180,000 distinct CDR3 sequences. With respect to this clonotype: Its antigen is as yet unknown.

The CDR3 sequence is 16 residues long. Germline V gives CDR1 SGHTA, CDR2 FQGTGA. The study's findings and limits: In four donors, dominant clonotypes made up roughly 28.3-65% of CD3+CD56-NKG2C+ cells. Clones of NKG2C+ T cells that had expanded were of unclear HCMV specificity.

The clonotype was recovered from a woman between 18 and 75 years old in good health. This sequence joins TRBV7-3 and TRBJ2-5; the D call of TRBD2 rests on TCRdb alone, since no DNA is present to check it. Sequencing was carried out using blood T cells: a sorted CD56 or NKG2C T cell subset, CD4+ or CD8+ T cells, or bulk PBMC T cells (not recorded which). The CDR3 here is CASSGPGLAGKETQYF. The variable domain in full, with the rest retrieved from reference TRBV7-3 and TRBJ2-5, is GAGVSQTPSNKVTEKGKYVELRCDPISGHTALYWYRQSLGQGPEFLIYFQGTGAADDSGLPNDRFFAVRPEGSVSTLKIQRTERGDSAVYLCASSGPGLAGKETQYFGPGTRLLVL.